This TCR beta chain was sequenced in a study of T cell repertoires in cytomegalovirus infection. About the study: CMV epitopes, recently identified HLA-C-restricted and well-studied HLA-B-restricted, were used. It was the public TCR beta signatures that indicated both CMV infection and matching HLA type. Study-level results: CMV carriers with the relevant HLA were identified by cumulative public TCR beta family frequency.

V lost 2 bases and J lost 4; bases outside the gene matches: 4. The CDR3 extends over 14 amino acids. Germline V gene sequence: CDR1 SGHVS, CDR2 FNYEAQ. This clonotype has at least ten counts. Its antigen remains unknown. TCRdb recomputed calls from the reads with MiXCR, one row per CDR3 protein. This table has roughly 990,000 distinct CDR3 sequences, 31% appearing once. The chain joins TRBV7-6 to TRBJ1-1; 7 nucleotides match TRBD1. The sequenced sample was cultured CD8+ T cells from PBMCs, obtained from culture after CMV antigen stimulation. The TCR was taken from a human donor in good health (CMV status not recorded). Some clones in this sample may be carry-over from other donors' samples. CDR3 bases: TGTGCCAGCAGCTTATTTGAGGGGGCCACTGAAGCTTTCTTT. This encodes CASSLFEGATEAFF.